The 10 T cell receptor beta chains in this list originate from one sample, sequenced in a study of CD4 T cells in relation to SARS-CoV-2 and coronaviruses. Here immunoSEQ multiplex PCR was the method, and the copy in TCRdb shows in-frame clones only, minus some. In the table there are 30,000 to 45,000 clones, approximately 80% of which are singletons. No antigen is known for these receptors. Sequenced input: memory CD4+ T cells from PBMCs, cultured in vitro. The receptors shown here come from an adult with COVID-19.

This chain connects TRBV11-2 to TRBJ2-3; D is undetermined. V was cut by 5 bases and J by 0 bases, with 15 bases left in between. CDR3 size: 16 residues. CDR1 and CDR2 (germline): SGHAT, FQNNGV. The chain's CDR3 is CASSLDWYPSTDTQYF. Here the CDR3 DNA reads TGTGCCAGCAGCCTCGACTGGTATCCTAGCACAGATACGCAGTATTTT.

The chain couples TRBV19 to TRBJ1-5; no reliable D call. Germline V gene sequence: CDR1 LNHDA, CDR2 SQIVND (reference sequence). The CDR3 covers 15 residues. The germline V and J ends were trimmed by 5 bases and 2 bases, with 13 bases remaining between them. The CDR3 sequence: CASSPPVGRNQPQHF. Here the CDR3 DNA reads TGTGCCAGTAGTCCCCCGGTTGGACGCAATCAGCCCCAGCATTTT.

The chain combines TRBV2 with TRBJ2-2; no clear D gene. The CDR3 totals 15 residues. The germline V gene encodes CDR1 SNHLY and CDR2 FYNNEI. V lost 3 bases and J lost 0, with 8 bases in between. The CDR3 coding sequence is TGTGCCAGCAGTGATCACCAGGCGAACACCGGGGAGCTGTTTTTT. Its translation: CASSDHQANTGELFF.

This sequence joins TRBV19 and TRBJ1-3; D uncertain. Germline CDR1 reads LNHDA; CDR2 reads SQIVND (reference sequence). Trimming removed 4 bases at V and 2 bases at J, with 6 bases between. The CDR3 runs 13 residues. Written as DNA, the CDR3 is TGTGCCAGTAGTAGGTCGGCTGGAAACACCATATATTTT. Amino acid sequence: CASSRSAGNTIYF.

V gene TRBV2 combines with J gene TRBJ2-5; 15 bases are shared with TRBD2. From germline, CDR1 is SNHLY and CDR2 FYNNEI. The CDR3 sequence is 21 residues long. V trimming: 0 bases; J trimming: 0 bases; junction bases outside the gene matches: 11. The CDR3 loop is CASSEALLSGLAGGNQETQYF. The CDR3 DNA reads as TGTGCCAGCAGTGAAGCGCTTCTCTCCGGACTAGCGGGAGGGAACCAAGAGACCCAGTACTTC.

This chain uses TRBV7-3 with TRBJ2-3; D remains unclear. V lost 1 base and J 7 bases, leaving 6 bases between the germline ends. The CDR3 is 12 amino acids. Germline V gene data show CDR1 as SGHTA and CDR2 as FQGTGA. Written as DNA, the CDR3 is TGTGCCAGCAGCTTAAATCGGCATACGCAGTATTTT. Amino acid sequence: CASSLNRHTQYF.

J is TRBJ2-3 and V is TRBV3-1 (or the pseudogene TRBV3-2); D uncertain. CDR1 and CDR2 from the germline V gene are LGHDT and YNNKEL (reference sequence). Trimming took 1 base from V and 2 from J, leaving 13 bases between them. The CDR3 runs to 16 residues. CDR3 loop: CASSQGSQIDTDTQYF. CDR3 sequence (DNA): TGTGCCAGCAGCCAAGGTTCCCAAATAGACACAGATACGCAGTATTTT.

This clone came up a few times. The chain joins TRBV20-1 to TRBJ2-5; no clear D. This CDR3 comprises 10 residues. Germline lookup yields CDR1 DFQATT and CDR2 SNEGSKA (reference sequence). Trimming removed 5 bases at V and 5 bases at J, with 6 bases between. The CDR3: CSAGKETQYF. The CDR3 nucleotides are TGCAGTGCTGGGAAGGAGACCCAGTACTTC.

This sequence joins TRBV2 and TRBJ1-1, with 7 nucleotides matching TRBD1. There are 13 residues in the CDR3. Germline CDR1 SNHLY, CDR2 FYNNEI. The J segment lost 0 bases and the V segment lost 10 bases, leaving 5 bases of the junction unmatched. The CDR3 nucleotides read TGTGCCATTCAGACAGGGCTGAACACTGAAGCTTTCTTT. The encoded protein is CAIQTGLNTEAFF.

The chain combines TRBV11-2 with TRBJ2-1, with D possibly matching TRBD2 (5 bases). This CDR3 comprises 15 residues. Germline V gives CDR1 SGHAT, CDR2 FQNNGV. The V gene lost 3 bases and the J gene lost 7 bases, with 16 bases spanning the gap. The CDR3 nucleotides are TGTGCCAGCAGCTTTTCCGCGGTCTGGAGGAATGAGCAGTTCTTC. This sequence encodes CASSFSAVWRNEQFF.